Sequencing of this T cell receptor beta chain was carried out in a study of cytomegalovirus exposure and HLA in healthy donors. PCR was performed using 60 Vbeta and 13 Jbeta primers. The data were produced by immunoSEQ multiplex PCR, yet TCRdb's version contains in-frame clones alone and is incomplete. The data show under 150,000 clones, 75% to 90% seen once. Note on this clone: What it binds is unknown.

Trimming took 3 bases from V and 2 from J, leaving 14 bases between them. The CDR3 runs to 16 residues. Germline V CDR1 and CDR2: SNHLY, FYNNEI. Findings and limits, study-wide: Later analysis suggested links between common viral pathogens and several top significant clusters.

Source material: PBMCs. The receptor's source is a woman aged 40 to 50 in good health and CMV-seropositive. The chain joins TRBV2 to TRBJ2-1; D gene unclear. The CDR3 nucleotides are TGTGCCAGCAGTGAGGTGGCCATGCTTACCTACAATGAGCAGTTCTTC. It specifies CASSEVAMLTYNEQFF. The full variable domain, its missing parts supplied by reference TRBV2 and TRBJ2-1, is EPEVTQTPSHQVTQMGQEVILRCVPISNHLYFYWYRQILGQKVEFLVSFYNNEISEKSEIFDDQFSVERPDGSNFTLKIRSTKLEDSAMYFCASSEVAMLTYNEQFFGPGTRLTVL.